The 26 T cell receptor beta chains below come from one sample, sequenced in a study of CD8 T cells in Susac syndrome. A quantity of roughly 0.5 to 1 ug RNA underwent reverse transcription using random hexamers. MiXCR, run by TCRdb on the immunoSEQ multiplex PCR reads, gives a single entry per CDR3 protein. The data show 20,000 to 25,000 distinct CDR3 sequences, roughly 93% seen once. The sample was CD8+ T cells from PBMCs. These receptors all come from a human donor in good health.

The table lists this clonotype with a count of one. This chain joins TRBV12-3 or TRBV12-4 and TRBJ2-2; D gene uncertain. The ends were cut back, 3 bases at V and 11 bases at J, with 10 bases in the middle. CDR3 length: 12 amino acids. In DNA form, the CDR3 reads TGTGCCAGCAGTTTTGAATTGATTGAGCTGTTTTTT. Its protein product is CASSFELIELFF.

The chain combines TRBV27 with TRBJ2-1, with TRBD2 matching over 7 bases. Trimming cost V 4 bases and J 2 bases; bases outside gene matches: 5. The CDR3 has 15 residues. The germline gives CDR1 MNHEY, CDR2 SMNVEV (reference sequence). CDR3 in amino acids: CASSYSGVAYNEQFF. The CDR3 nucleotides read TGTGCCAGCAGTTACAGCGGGGTTGCCTACAATGAGCAGTTCTTC.

The chain combines TRBV19 with TRBJ1-1, with 7 bases aligning to TRBD1. With 6 bases clipped from V and 0 bases from J, the junction kept 4 bases outside the gene matches. Germline values: CDR1 LNHDA, CDR2 SQIVND (reference sequence). CDR3 length: 14 residues. Here the CDR3 DNA reads TGTGCCAGTAGCGCGGGACAGTTGAACACTGAAGCTTTCTTT. It codes for CASSAGQLNTEAFF. The complete variable domain, with remaining parts taken from reference TRBV19 and TRBJ1-1, reads DGGITQSPKYLFRKEGQNVTLSCEQNLNHDAMYWYRQDPGQGLRLIYYSQIVNDFQKGDIAEGYSVSREKKESFPLTVTSAQKNPTAFYLCASSAGQLNTEAFFGQGTRLTVV.

DNA for the CDR3: TGTGCCATCAGTGCCTCAGAAAGCGGACTCGGGAGGGAGACCCAGTACTTC. This sequence encodes CAISASESGLGRETQYF. The chain links TRBV10-3 to TRBJ2-5; TRBD2 aligns across 7 bases. Germline CDR1 reads ENHRY; CDR2 reads SYGVKD. The trim removed 4 bases at V and 5 bases at J, leaving 16 bases unmatched. This CDR3 comprises 17 residues.

The rearrangement uses TRBV5-1 and TRBJ2-7; TRBD1 agrees at 7 bases. The germline V gene has CDR1 SGHRS and CDR2 YFSETQ. V gave up 0 bases and J gave up 2 bases; unmatched junction bases: 11. CDR3 length: 17 residues. For the CDR3, the DNA is TGCGCCAGCAGCTTGGTACTTCGGGACAGCGTCGCCTACGAGCAGTACTTC. Amino acids: CASSLVLRDSVAYEQYF.

This chain links TRBV6-2 or TRBV6-3 with TRBJ1-1; 9 bases line up with TRBD1. The V gene end was trimmed by 0 bases and the J gene end by 10 bases; junction bases not matched to a gene: 6. The CDR3 sequence is 14 residues long. Germline lookup yields CDR1 MNHEY and CDR2 SVGEGT. The CDR3 DNA reads as TGTGCCAGCAGTTACTCCGGGACAGGGAAGGGAGCTTTCTTT. Residues: CASSYSGTGKGAFF.

The chain recombines TRBV27 with TRBJ1-2, with TRBD1 as a possible D gene (5 bases). Germline CDR1 and CDR2: MNHEY and SMNVEV (reference sequence). Deletions cut 5 bases from V and 8 bases from J, with 15 bases between. CDR3 length: 13 residues. CDR3 amino acids: CASSDNLGEGYTF. CDR3 nucleotide sequence: TGTGCCAGCAGTGACAACCTAGGGGAGGGCTACACCTTC.

CDR3 sequence (DNA): TGTGCCAGCAGTGTGGCGGATAGCTCCTACGAGCAGTACTTC. It yields the protein CASSVADSSYEQYF. The chain combines TRBV2 with TRBJ2-7, with unresolved D. Germline lookup yields CDR1 SNHLY and CDR2 FYNNEI. Deletions cut 4 bases from V and 0 bases from J, with 10 bases between. This CDR3 contains 14 residues.

This sequence joins TRBV19 and TRBJ2-5; 7 bases align to TRBD2. With V trimmed by 6 bases and J by 6 bases, 7 bases remained unmatched. The CDR3 is 13 residues long. The germline CDR1 and CDR2 sequences are LNHDA and SQIVND (reference sequence). CDR3 residues: CASSPTSKQTQYF. In DNA form, the CDR3 reads TGTGCCAGTAGCCCGACTAGCAAGCAGACCCAGTACTTC.

The chain carries TRBV7-2 and TRBJ2-7; D tentatively reads TRBD1 or TRBD2 (6 bases each). Looked up from germline, CDR1 is SGHTA and CDR2 is FQGNSA. V was trimmed by 5 bases and J by 6 bases, leaving 11 bases between them. The CDR3 is 12 amino acids. CDR3 sequence reads: CASSLGGGEQYF. For the CDR3, the DNA is TGTGCCAGCAGCCTCGGAGGGGGCGAGCAGTACTTC.

This chain uses TRBV6-2 or TRBV6-3 with TRBJ2-1, with 11 bases fitting TRBD2. Germline loops: CDR1 MNHEY, CDR2 SVGEGT. J lost 6 bases, V lost 0 bases, and 1 base had no gene match. CDR3 length equals 15 residues. The CDR3 coding sequence is TGTGCCAGCAGTTACTCTAGCGGGGGGGCCAATGAGCAGTTCTTC. The encoded protein is CASSYSSGGANEQFF.

This chain joins TRBV12-5 and TRBJ1-2; 7 nucleotides align to TRBD1. Germline lookup yields CDR1 LGHNT and CDR2 FRNRAP. The CDR3 covers 13 residues. V shed 7 bases and J 2 bases; nucleotides not matched to a gene: 4. CDR3: CASARDRNYGYTF. The CDR3 nucleotides are TGTGCTAGTGCCCGGGACAGAAACTATGGCTACACCTTC.

This chain joins TRBV28 and TRBJ1-5, with a possible D match to TRBD1 (5 bases). V was shortened by 5 bases and J by 5 bases, with 16 bases between the two germline ends. CDR3 length: 15 amino acids. Germline lookup yields CDR1 MDHEN and CDR2 SYDVKM. CDR3 in amino acids: CASSLTGTVDQPQHF. CDR3 bases: TGTGCCAGCAGTCTCACCGGGACCGTCGATCAGCCCCAGCATTTT. The full variable domain, in which reference TRBV28 and TRBJ1-5 provide the parts outside the CDR3, is DVKVTQSSRYLVKRTGEKVFLECVQDMDHENMFWYRQDPGLGLRLIYFSYDVKMKEKGDIPEGYSVSREKKERFSLILESASTNQTSMYLCASSLTGTVDQPQHFGDGTRLSIL.

The chain's CDR3 is CAGGQTQGLNTDTQYF. The CDR3 coding sequence is TGTGCCGGCGGCCAAACACAGGGACTAAACACAGATACGCAGTATTTT. This chain connects TRBV28 to TRBJ2-3; the D gene is possibly TRBD2 (7 bases). Germline values: CDR1 MDHEN, CDR2 SYDVKM. Trimming stripped 11 bases from V and 2 bases from J, with 23 bases between. This CDR3 region has 16 residues. Drawing the rest from reference TRBV28 and TRBJ2-3, the complete variable domain is DVKVTQSSRYLVKRTGEKVFLECVQDMDHENMFWYRQDPGLGLRLIYFSYDVKMKEKGDIPEGYSVSREKKERFSLILESASTNQTSMYLCAGGQTQGLNTDTQYFGPGTRLTVL.

This clonotype was recorded once. J is TRBJ2-2 and V is TRBV7-8; 10 bases map to TRBD2. The germline CDR1 and CDR2 sequences are SGHVS and FQNEAQ. The length of the CDR3 is 18 residues. V gave up 1 base and J gave up 0 bases; unmatched junction bases: 5. CDR3 DNA sequence: TGTGCCAGCAGCTTAGGCTTACTAGCGGGGACGAACACCGGGGAGCTGTTTTTT. It is translated as CASSLGLLAGTNTGELFF.

A single count supports this clonotype. One end of the junction varies from germline; a read error may be responsible. This CDR3 reads CASWAAHGYNF. The CDR3 nucleotides read TGTGCCAGTTGGGCCGCTCATGGCTACAACTTC. This sequence joins TRBV12-3 or TRBV12-4 and TRBJ1-2; the D is unclear. This CDR3 is built from 11 residues.

This chain uses TRBV12-3 or TRBV12-4 with TRBJ1-1; D not resolved. CDR3 length equals 14 residues. Trimming stripped 4 bases from V and 1 base from J, with 10 bases between. The CDR3 is CASSYPPENTEAFF. The CDR3 bases are TGTGCCAGCAGTTATCCCCCGGAGAACACTGAAGCTTTCTTT.

This chain joins TRBV4-3 and TRBJ2-1, with TRBD1 matching over 7 bases. The V gene end was trimmed by 0 bases and the J gene end by 6 bases; junction bases not matched to a gene: 14. Germline CDR1 and CDR2: LGHNA and YSLEER. The CDR3 runs to 18 residues. The CDR3: CASSQDGPGTVALNEQFF. The CDR3 DNA sequence: TGCGCCAGCAGCCAAGATGGTCCTGGGACAGTAGCCCTCAATGAGCAGTTCTTC.

The rearrangement links TRBV12-3 or TRBV12-4 to TRBJ2-7; 7 positions agree with TRBD1. The CDR3 contains 13 residues. Trimming removed 5 bases from V and 2 bases from J; junction bases left unmatched: 3. For the CDR3, the DNA is TGTGCCAGCAGTGGACAGGTCCCCTACGAGCAGTACTTC. It yields the protein CASSGQVPYEQYF.

The rearrangement joins TRBV7-9 to TRBJ2-7; D possibly corresponds to TRBD1 (6 bases). The ends were cut back, 1 base at V and 5 bases at J, with 12 bases in the middle. The CDR3 is 14 amino acids. The germline CDR1 and CDR2 sequences are SEHNR and FQNEAQ (reference sequence). This chain's CDR3 is CASSLGQGFDEQYF. The CDR3 nucleotides are TGTGCCAGCAGCTTAGGGCAGGGGTTTGACGAGCAGTACTTC.

In this sample, this clonotype turned up once. The rearrangement links TRBV5-4 to TRBJ1-1, with 7 bases lining up with TRBD1. The CDR3 is made up of 15 amino acids. The junction had 8 bases not matched to a gene; V was cut back by 3 bases and J by 3 bases. CDR1 is SGHNT and CDR2 is YYREEE in the germline V gene (reference sequence). The CDR3 loop reads CASSYIDRVHTEAFF. In DNA, the CDR3 is TGTGCCAGCAGCTACATTGACAGGGTGCACACTGAAGCTTTCTTT.

The gene calls are TRBV19 and TRBJ2-5; 9 nucleotides align to TRBD2. V lost 6 bases, J lost 5 bases, and 13 bases stayed unmatched. In germline, CDR1 is LNHDA, CDR2 SQIVND (reference sequence). This CDR3 comprises 16 residues. The CDR3 region is CASSSLRTSEEETQYF. The CDR3 nucleotides are TGTGCCAGTAGCTCTCTTCGGACTAGCGAGGAGGAGACCCAGTACTTC.

The J gene is TRBJ2-1, the V gene TRBV27, with D perhaps being TRBD1 or TRBD2 (5 bases each). The CDR3 spans 14 residues. CDR1 and CDR2 from the germline V gene are MNHEY and SMNVEV (reference sequence). The V end lost 10 bases, the J end lost 3 bases, and 16 bases lay between the germline ends. CDR3 region: CATRDGLNYNEQFF. The CDR3 bases are TGTGCCACCAGGGACGGACTTAACTACAATGAGCAGTTCTTC.

The chain carries TRBV20-1 and TRBJ2-7; TRBD2 aligns across 9 bases. This CDR3 contains 15 residues. Germline V gene data show CDR1 as DFQATT and CDR2 as SNEGSKA (reference sequence). The trim removed 1 base at V and 0 bases at J, leaving 4 bases unmatched. CDR3 in DNA: TGCAGTGCTAGAGGTAGCGGGGGTCTCTCCTACGAGCAGTACTTC. Protein product: CSARGSGGLSYEQYF.

Written as DNA, the CDR3 is TGCGCCAGCAGTGACCAGAACACCGGGGAGCTGTTTTTT. This sequence encodes CASSDQNTGELFF. The V call is TRBV10-1, the J call TRBJ2-2; D call uncertain. The CDR3 sequence is 13 residues long. Per germline, CDR1 WNHNN and CDR2 SYGVQD (reference sequence). Trimming left V 3 bases short and J 1 base short, with 3 bases between.

This clonotype was seen just once. The chain links TRBV9 to TRBJ2-5; 12 bases fit TRBD2. V shed 4 bases and J 0 bases; nucleotides not matched to a gene: 4. The V gene's germline CDR1 is SGDLS and CDR2 YYNGEE. The CDR3 is 16 residues long. The CDR3 DNA reads as TGTGCCAGCAGCTTTCGGACTAGCGGGAACCAAGAGACCCAGTACTTC. It encodes CASSFRTSGNQETQYF.